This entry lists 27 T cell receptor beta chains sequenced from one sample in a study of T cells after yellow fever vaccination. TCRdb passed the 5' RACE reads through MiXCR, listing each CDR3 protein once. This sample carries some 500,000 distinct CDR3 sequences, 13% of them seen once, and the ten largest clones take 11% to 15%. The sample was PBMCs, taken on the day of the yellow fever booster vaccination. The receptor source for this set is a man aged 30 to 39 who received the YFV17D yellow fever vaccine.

CDR3 DNA: TGTGCCAGCAGTTTCTGGCAGGGGGCCTACGAGCAGTACTTC. Amino acids: CASSFWQGAYEQYF. V is TRBV28 and J is TRBJ2-7; TRBD1 aligns across 7 bases. The trim removed 3 bases at V and 2 bases at J, leaving 4 bases unmatched. Germline CDR1 MDHEN, CDR2 SYDVKM. There are 14 residues in the CDR3. Full variable domain (remainder filled in from reference TRBV28 and TRBJ2-7): DVKVTQSSRYLVKRTGEKVFLECVQDMDHENMFWYRQDPGLGLRLIYFSYDVKMKEKGDIPEGYSVSREKKERFSLILESASTNQTSMYLCASSFWQGAYEQYFGPGTRLTVT.

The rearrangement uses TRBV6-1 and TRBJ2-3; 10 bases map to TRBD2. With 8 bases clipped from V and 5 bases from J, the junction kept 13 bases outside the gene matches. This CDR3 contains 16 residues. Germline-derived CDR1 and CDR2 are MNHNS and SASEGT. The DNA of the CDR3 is TGTGCCAGCCTCCCCCTGCCTAGCGGGAGACAAGATACGCAGTATTTT. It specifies CASLPLPSGRQDTQYF.

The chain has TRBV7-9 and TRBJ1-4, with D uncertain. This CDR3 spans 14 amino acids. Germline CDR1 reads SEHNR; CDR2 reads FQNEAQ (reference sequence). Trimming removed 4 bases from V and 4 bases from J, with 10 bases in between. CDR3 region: CASSWAKGNEKLFF. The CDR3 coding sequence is TGTGCCAGCAGCTGGGCGAAGGGTAATGAAAAACTGTTTTTT.

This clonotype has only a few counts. The CDR3 nucleotides read TGTGCCAGCAGCCCGGAGACAGGGACTGGGGCCAACGTCCTGACTTTC. It yields the protein CASSPETGTGANVLTF. The chain combines TRBV5-6 with TRBJ2-6; 7 bases agree with TRBD1. CDR1 and CDR2 (germline): SGHDT, YYEEEE. Trimming took 4 bases from V and 2 from J; bases not matched to a gene: 6. The CDR3 length is 16 residues.

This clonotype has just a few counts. The CDR3 DNA is TGTGCCAGCAAGCTCTCGGGGGCGACTGAAGCTTTCTTT. As protein: CASKLSGATEAFF. The rearrangement uses TRBV7-9 and TRBJ1-1; D perhaps matches TRBD1 (6 bases). Germline V gene sequence: CDR1 SEHNR, CDR2 FQNEAQ (reference sequence). The CDR3 spans 13 residues. The V end was cut by 7 bases, the J end by 5 bases, with 14 bases between.

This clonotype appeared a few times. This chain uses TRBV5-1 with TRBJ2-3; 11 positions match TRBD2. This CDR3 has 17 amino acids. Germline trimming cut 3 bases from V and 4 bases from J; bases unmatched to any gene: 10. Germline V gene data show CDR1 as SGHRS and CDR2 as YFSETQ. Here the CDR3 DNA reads TGCGCCAGCAGCTCCGGGACTAGCGGACGTAGCCCAGATACGCAGTATTTT. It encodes CASSSGTSGRSPDTQYF.

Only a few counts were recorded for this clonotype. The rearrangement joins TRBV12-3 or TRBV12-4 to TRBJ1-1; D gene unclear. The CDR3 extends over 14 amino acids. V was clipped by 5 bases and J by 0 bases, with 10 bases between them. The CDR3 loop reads CASSASRLNTEAFF. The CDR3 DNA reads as TGTGCCAGCAGTGCGAGCCGGTTGAACACTGAAGCTTTCTTT.

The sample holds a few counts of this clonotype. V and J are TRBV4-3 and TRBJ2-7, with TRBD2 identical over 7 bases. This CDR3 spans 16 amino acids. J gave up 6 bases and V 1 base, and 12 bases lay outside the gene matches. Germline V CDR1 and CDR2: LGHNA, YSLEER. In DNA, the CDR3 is TGCGCCAGCAGCCAAGTAACGGGTGCGGGAGTCTCCGAGCAGTACTTC. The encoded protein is CASSQVTGAGVSEQYF.

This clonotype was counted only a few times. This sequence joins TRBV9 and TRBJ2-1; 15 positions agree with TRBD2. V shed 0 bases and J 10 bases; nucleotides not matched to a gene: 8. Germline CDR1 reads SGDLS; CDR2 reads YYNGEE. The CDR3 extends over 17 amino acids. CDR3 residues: CASSVGGTSGRTREQFF. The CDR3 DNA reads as TGTGCCAGCAGCGTAGGGGGGACTAGCGGGAGGACCCGGGAGCAGTTCTTC.

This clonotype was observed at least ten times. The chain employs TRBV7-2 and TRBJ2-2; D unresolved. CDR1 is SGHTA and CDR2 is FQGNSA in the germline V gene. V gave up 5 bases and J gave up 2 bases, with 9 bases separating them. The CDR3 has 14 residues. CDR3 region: CASSADTNTGELFF. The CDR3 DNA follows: TGTGCCAGCAGCGCAGACACAAACACCGGGGAGCTGTTTTTT.

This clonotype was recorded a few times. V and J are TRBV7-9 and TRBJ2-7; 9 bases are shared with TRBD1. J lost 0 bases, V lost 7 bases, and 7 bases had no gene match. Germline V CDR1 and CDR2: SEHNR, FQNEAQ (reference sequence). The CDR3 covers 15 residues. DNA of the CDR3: TGTGCCAGCACCAAGGGACAGGGTAGCTCCTACGAGCAGTACTTC. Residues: CASTKGQGSSYEQYF.

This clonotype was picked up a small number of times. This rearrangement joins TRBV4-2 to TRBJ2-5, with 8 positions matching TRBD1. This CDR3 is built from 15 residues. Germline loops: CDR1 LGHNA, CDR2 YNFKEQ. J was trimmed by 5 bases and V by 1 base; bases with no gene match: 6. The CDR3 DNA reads TGTGCCAGCAGCCAAGGGGGACAGGTCCACGAGACCCAGTACTTC. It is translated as CASSQGGQVHETQYF.

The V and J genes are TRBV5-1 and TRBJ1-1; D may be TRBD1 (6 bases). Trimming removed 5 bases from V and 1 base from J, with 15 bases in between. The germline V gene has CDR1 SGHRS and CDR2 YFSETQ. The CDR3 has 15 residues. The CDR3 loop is CASRPTGQQNTEAFF. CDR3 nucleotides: TGCGCCAGCAGACCTACCGGACAGCAGAACACTGAAGCTTTCTTT.

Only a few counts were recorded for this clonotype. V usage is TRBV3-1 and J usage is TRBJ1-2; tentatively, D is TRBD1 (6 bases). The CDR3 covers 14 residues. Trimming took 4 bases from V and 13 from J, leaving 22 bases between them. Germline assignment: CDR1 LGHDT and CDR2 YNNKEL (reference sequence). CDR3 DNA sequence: TGTGCCAGCAGCCCCGGAAGAGGGGGGACGGTGGGCACCTTC. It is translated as CASSPGRGGTVGTF.

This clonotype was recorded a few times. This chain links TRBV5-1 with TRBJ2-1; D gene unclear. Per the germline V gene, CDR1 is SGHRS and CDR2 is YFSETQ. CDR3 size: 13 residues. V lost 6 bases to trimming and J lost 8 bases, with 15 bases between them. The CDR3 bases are TGCGCCAGCATGGCGGTTCTGGCGCATGAGCAGTTCTTC. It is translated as CASMAVLAHEQFF.

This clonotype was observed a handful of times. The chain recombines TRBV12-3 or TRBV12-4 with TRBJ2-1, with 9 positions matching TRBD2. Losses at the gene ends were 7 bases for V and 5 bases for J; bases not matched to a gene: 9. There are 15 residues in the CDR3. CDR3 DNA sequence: TGTGCCAGCACCTGGACTAGCGAGCCGAACAATGAGCAGTTCTTC. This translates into CASTWTSEPNNEQFF.

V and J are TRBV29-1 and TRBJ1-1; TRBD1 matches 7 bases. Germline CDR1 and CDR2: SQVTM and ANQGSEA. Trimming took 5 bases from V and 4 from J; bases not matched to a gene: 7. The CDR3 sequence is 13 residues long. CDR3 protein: CSVSRQGGTEAFF. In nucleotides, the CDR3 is TGCAGCGTTAGTCGACAGGGAGGCACTGAAGCTTTCTTT.

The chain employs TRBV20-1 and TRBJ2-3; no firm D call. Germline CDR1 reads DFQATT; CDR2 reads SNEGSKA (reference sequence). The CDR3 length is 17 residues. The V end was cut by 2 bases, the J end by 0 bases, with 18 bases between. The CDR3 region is CSARRQAKISSTDTQYF. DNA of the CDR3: TGCAGTGCTAGAAGGCAGGCAAAGATTTCTAGCACAGATACGCAGTATTTT.

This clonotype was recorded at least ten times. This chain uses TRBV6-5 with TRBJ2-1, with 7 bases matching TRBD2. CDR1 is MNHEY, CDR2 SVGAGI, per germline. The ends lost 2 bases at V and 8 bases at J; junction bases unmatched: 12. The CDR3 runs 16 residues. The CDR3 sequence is CASSYPRTSEKDEQFF. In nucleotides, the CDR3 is TGTGCCAGCAGTTACCCCAGGACTAGTGAGAAGGATGAGCAGTTCTTC.

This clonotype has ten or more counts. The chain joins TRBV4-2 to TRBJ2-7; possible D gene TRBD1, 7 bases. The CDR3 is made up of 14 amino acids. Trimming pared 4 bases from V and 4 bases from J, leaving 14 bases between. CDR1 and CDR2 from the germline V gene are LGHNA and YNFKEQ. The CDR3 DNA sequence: TGTGCCAGCAGCCCCCAGGGGGGCAGGTACGAGCAGTACTTC. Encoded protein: CASSPQGGRYEQYF.

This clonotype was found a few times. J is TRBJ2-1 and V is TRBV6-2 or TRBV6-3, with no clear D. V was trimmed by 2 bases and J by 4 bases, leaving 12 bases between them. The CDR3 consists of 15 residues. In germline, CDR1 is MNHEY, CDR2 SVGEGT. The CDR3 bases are TGTGCCAGCAGTTACGTGGCAGTAGGGTACAATGAGCAGTTCTTC. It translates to CASSYVAVGYNEQFF.

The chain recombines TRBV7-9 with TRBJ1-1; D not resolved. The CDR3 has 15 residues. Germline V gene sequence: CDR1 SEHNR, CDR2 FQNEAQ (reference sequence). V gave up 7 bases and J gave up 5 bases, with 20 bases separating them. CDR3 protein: CASTKGPTGLTEAFF. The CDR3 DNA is TGTGCCAGCACCAAGGGCCCGACCGGATTGACTGAAGCTTTCTTT.

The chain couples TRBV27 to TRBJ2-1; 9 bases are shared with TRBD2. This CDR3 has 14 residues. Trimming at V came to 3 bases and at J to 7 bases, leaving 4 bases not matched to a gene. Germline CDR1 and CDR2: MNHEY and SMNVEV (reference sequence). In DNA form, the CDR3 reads TGTGCCAGCAGTTTTGGCGGGAGGGCAAATGAGCAGTTCTTC. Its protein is CASSFGGRANEQFF.

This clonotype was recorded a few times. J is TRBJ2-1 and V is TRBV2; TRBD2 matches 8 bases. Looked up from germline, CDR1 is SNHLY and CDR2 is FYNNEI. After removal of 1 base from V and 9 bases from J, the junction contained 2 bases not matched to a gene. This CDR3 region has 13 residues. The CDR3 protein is CASSEGAGGEQFF. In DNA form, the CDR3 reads TGTGCCAGCAGTGAAGGGGCGGGAGGTGAGCAGTTCTTC.

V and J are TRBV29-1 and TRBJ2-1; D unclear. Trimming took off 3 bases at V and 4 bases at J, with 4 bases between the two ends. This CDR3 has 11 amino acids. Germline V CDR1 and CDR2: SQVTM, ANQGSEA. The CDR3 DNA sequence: TGCAGCGTTGATGAGTACAATGAGCAGTTCTTC. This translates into CSVDEYNEQFF.

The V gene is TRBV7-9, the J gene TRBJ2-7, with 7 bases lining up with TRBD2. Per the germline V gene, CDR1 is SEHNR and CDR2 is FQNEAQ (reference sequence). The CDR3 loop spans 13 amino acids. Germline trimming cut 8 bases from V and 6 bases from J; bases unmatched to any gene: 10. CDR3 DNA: TGTGCCAGCGGGAGGGAGGGAGTTGCCGAGCAGTACTTC. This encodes CASGREGVAEQYF.

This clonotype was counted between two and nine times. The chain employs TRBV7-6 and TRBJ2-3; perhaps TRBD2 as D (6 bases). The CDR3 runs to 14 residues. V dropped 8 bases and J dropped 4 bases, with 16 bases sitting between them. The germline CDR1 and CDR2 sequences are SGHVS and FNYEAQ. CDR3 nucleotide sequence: TGTGCCAGCGGGGAAGGAGGGAACCCAGATACGCAGTATTTT. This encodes CASGEGGNPDTQYF.